This T cell receptor beta chain was documented in a study of T cell clones after liver transplantation (dated by TCRdb to between 2017 and 2020). Looking at the study overall: ITN030ST, the source of the samples, was a randomized trial that attempted immunosuppression withdrawal within 2 years of liver transplantation. Until randomization at 12-24 months post-transplant, subjects were given standard immunosuppression, with no induction therapy. Donor-reactive T cell clones were identified by TCRbeta sequencing after a pre-transplant mixed lymphocyte reaction and then tracked in post-transplant blood. Tolerance was defined as complete immunosuppression withdrawal for at least one year with no rise in liver enzymes beyond twice the upper limit of normal. As an antigen-independent comparator for the donor-reactive sequences, third party-reactive TCRbeta sequences from pre-transplant MLRs were identified as well. Blood samples were taken pre-transplant, pre-randomization before withdrawal, and post-randomization after full withdrawal or failed withdrawal. Three of the eight recipients were HCV-positive; the others were transplanted for non-autoimmune, non-viral indications. A cohort of 8 liver transplant recipients was studied, of whom 3 were classified as tolerant and 5 as non-tolerant.

From a lookup of the germline V gene, CDR1 and CDR2 are SGHRS and YFSETQ. The CDR3 holds 15 amino acids from the cysteine to the phenylalanine. The sequence is cut down to CDR3 DNA, 45 bases in frame from base 1. The trim is 4 bases for V and 1 base for J, with a gap of 14 bases between the germline ends. As to this clone: Its specific antigen is unknown. The record has no base qualities; no much larger clone is one base away.

Unstimulated PBMCs, after thawing, were stained for CD3, CD4 and CD8 and then FACS-sorted into CD3+CD4+ and CD3+CD8+ populations. All 8 studied subjects were randomized to withdrawal of immunosuppression. The Qiagen DNeasy Blood and Tissue Kit was used to isolate genomic DNA. What the authors observed across the whole study: When repertoire turnover was taken into account, detection of donor-reactive sequences was significantly reduced in 7 of 8 subjects for CD4 and in 8 of 8 subjects for CD8. Low numbers of available donor cells limited the measurable donor-reactive repertoire in a couple of subjects. The conclusions were preliminary, being limited by small, heterogeneous patient numbers and by non-standardized post-transplant time points. In 5 of 8 subjects, circulating donor-reactive CD4 TCRbeta sequences decreased significantly after transplant, regardless of tolerance or HCV status. Because allograft tissue specimens were not available, migration of donor-reactive T cells into the graft, rather than deletion, may have occurred. The decline in donor-reactive sequences exceeded the decline in third party-reactive sequences, suggesting partial antigen-specific deletion that was unrelated to withdrawal success.

Frozen genomic DNA underwent high-throughput TCRbeta CDR3 sequencing by immunoSEQ, including PCR amplification, mapping, bias correction and internal controls. As for the original processing: Only productive rearrangements were retained, and each unique TCRbeta sequence was defined by its CDR3 nucleotide sequence together with its V and J gene. For classification of a sequence as donor-reactive, at least 5-fold expansion in CFSE-low cells relative to unstimulated pre-transplant cells and a frequency of at least 0.01% were required. Per-subject minimum frequency thresholds, based on the lowest-template unstimulated sample, ensured at least 90% detection power. Jensen-Shannon divergence between the top 1000 TCRbeta sequences post- versus pre-transplant served as the measure of repertoire turnover. Two-sided Fisher's exact tests were used to test for changes in how often donor-reactive sequences were detected. Imported from immuneACCESS, the table was reduced by TCRdb to in-frame sequences with V and J called. These copies leave out some clones; in studies compared against another copy, an unresolved V gene accounts for under half, and the cause of the remainder is not known. Clonal size and the V and J genes are those of that table, whereas D and trimming came from the DNA. Within this sample are just over 80,000 clones, with nearly 85% of them counted one time only. Around 0.45% of the sample rests with the top ten.

The sequence joins TRBV5-1 to TRBJ1-1; the D gene is perhaps TRBD1, on 6 matching bases. The TCR comes from a human patient who received a liver transplant. Because of the transplant, the T cells may be the graft donor's rather than the patient's own. The source material was CD4+ T cells from blood, sampled approximately 3.5 years after liver transplant. The DNA sequence is as follows: TGCGCCAGCAGCATGTACAGGGATAGGAACACTGAAGCTTTCTTT. This sequence encodes CASSMYRDRNTEAFF.